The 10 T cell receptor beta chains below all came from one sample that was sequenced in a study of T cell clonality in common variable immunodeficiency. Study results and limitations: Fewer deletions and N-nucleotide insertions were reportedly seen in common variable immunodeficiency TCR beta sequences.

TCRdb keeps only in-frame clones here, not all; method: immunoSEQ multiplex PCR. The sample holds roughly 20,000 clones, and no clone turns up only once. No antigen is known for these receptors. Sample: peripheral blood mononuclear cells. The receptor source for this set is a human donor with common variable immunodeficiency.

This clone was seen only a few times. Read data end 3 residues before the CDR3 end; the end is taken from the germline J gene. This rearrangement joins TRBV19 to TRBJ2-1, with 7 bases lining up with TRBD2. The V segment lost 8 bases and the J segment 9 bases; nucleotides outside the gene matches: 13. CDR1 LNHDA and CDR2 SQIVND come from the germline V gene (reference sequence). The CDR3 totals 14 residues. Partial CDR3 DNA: TGTGCCAGTTCGGCTAGCGGTGGCATGGGTGAG. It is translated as CASSASGGMGE. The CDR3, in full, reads CASSASGGMGEQFF.

The part of the CDR3 DNA that was read is TGTGCCAGTAGTAGGGACAGGGACAATCAGCCC. Amino acids: CASSRDRDNQP. The whole CDR3 is CASSRDRDNQPQHF. The chain couples TRBV19 to TRBJ1-5, with 9 bases that match TRBD1. Sequencing ends 3 residues short of the CDR3 end; the germline J gene provides the rest. The V and J ends lost 4 bases and 3 bases, in that order; junction bases with no gene match: 1. Germline CDR1 is LNHDA and CDR2 is SQIVND (reference sequence). This CDR3 region has 14 residues. Full variable domain (outside the CDR3, taken from reference TRBV19 and TRBJ1-5): DGGITQSPKYLFRKEGQNVTLSCEQNLNHDAMYWYRQDPGQGLRLIYYSQIVNDFQKGDIAEGYSVSREKKESFPLTVTSAQKNPTAFYLCASSRDRDNQPQHFGDGTRLSIL.

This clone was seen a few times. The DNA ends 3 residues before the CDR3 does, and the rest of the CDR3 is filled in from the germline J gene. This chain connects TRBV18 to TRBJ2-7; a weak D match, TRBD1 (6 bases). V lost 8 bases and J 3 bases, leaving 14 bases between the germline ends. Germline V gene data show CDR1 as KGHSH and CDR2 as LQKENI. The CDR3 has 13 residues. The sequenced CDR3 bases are TGTGCCAGCCTTCGGCAGGGGTTCTACGAG. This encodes CASLRQGFYE. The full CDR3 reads CASLRQGFYEQYF.

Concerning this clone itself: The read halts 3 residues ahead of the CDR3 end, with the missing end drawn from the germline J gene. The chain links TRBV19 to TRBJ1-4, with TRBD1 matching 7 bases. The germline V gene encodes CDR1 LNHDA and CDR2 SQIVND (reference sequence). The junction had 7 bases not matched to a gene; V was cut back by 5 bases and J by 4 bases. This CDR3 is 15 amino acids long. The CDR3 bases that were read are TGTGCCAGTAGTGCTGGACAGGCTGATAATGAAAAA. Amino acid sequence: CASSAGQADNEK. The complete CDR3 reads CASSAGQADNEKLFF.

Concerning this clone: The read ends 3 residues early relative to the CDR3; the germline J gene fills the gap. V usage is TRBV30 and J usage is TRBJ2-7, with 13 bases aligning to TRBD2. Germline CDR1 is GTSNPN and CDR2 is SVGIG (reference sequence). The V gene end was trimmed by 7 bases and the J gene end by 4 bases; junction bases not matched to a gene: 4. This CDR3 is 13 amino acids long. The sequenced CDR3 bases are TGTGCCTCCCGGACTAGCGGGAGTTACGAG. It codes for CASRTSGSYE. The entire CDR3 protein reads CASRTSGSYEQYF.

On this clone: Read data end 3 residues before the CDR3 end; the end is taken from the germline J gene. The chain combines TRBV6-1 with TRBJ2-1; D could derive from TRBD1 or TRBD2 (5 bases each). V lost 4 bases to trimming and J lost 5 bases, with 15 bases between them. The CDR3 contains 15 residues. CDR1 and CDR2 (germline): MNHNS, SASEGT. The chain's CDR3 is CASSAWARGHNEQFF. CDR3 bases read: TGTGCCAGCAGTGCTTGGGCGAGGGGCCACAATGAG.

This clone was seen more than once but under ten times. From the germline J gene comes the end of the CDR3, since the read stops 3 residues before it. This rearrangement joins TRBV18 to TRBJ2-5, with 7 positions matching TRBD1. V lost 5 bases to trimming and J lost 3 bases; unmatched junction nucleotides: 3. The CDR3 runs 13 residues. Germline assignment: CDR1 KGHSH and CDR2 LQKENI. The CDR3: CASSYDREETQYF. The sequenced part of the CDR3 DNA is TGTGCCAGCTCATACGACAGGGAAGAGACC.

CDR3 amino acids: CASSLPGSYGYTF. Partial CDR3 DNA: TGCGCCAGCAGCTTGCCAGGGAGCTACGGC. The gene calls are TRBV5-1 and TRBJ1-2, with D perhaps matching TRBD1 (5 bases). Read coverage stops 3 residues before the CDR3 terminus; the germline J gene supplies the remainder. This CDR3 is 13 amino acids long. Germline CDR1 is SGHRS and CDR2 is YFSETQ. The variable domain in full, completed from reference TRBV5-1 and TRBJ1-2, reads KAGVTQTPRYLIKTRGQQVTLSCSPISGHRSVSWYQQTPGQGLQFLFEYFSETQRNKGNFPGRFSGRQFSNSRSEMNVSTLELGDSALYLCASSLPGSYGYTFGSGTRLTVV.

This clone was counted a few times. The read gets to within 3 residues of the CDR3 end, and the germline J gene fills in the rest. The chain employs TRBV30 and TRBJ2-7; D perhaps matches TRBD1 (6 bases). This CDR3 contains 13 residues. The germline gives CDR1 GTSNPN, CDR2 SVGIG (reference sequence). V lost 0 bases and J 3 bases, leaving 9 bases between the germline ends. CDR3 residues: CAWSVQGIYEQYF. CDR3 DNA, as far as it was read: TGTGCCTGGAGTGTACAGGGTATCTACGAG.

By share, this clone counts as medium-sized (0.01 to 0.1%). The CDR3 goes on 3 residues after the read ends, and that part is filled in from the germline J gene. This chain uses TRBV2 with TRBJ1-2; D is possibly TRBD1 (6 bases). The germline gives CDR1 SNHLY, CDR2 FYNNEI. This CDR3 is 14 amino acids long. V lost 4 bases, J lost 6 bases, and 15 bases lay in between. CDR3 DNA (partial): TGTGCCAGCAGTGCAAACAGGGCCTCAGATGGC. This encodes CASSANRASDG. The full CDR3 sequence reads CASSANRASDGYTF.